The clone carrying this TCR beta chain was seen more than once but under ten times. Its antigen remains unknown. Use of 60 Vbeta and 13 Jbeta primers characterized the PCR. The protocol was immunoSEQ multiplex PCR, while the TCRdb copy is restricted to in-frame clones and leaves out a portion. The sample holds some 51,000 clones, 65% to 80% seen once. V dropped 0 bases and J dropped 2 bases, with 6 bases sitting between them. CDR3 length: 14 amino acids. CDR1 is SGHRS and CDR2 is YFSETQ in the germline V gene. The data were obtained in a study of cytomegalovirus exposure and HLA in healthy donors. Study-level information: Genetic ancestry analysis placed 75% to 85% of the 398 donors that were genotyped in the Caucasian-associated cluster.

General study results and limits: Most TCR beta V segments were productive about 90% or about 30% of the time in an earlier analysis. Presence/absence analyses rested on an assumption that sequencing depth was roughly uniform across donors. The authors enumerated over 150 TCR beta chains as linked to cytomegalovirus.

The chain recombines TRBV5-1 with TRBJ1-5; D ambiguous. The TCR sequence derives from a man in his forties in good health and CMV-seropositive. The source material was PBMCs. The CDR3 sequence is CASSLDLGNQPQHF. The DNA for the CDR3 is TGCGCCAGCAGCTTGGACCTAGGCAATCAGCCCCAGCATTTT.